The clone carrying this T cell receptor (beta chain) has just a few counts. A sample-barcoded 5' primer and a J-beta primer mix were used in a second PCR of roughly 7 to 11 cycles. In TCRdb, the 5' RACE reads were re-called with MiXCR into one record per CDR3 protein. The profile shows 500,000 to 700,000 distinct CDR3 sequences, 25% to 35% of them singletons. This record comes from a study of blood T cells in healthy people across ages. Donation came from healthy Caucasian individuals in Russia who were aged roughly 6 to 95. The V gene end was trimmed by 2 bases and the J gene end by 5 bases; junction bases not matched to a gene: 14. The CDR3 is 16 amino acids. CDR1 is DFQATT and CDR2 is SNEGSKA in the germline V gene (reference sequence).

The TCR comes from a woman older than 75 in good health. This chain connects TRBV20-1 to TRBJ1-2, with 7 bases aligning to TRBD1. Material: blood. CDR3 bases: TGCAGTGCTAGAAACCACCGGGACAGTTTTTCGTATGGCTACACCTTC. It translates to CSARNHRDSFSYGYTF.